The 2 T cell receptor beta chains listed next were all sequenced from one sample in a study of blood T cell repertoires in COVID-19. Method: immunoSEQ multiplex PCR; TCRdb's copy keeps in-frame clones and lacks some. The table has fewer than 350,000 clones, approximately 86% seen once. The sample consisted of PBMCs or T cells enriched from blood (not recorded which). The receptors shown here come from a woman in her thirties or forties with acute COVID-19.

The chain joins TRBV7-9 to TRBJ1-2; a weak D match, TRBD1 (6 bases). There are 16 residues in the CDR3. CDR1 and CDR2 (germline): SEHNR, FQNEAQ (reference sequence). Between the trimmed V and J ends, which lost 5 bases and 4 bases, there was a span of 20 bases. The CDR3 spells CASSRTSTGSIYGYTF. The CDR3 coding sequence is TGTGCCAGCAGCCGAACATCGACAGGTAGTATCTATGGCTACACCTTC.

This chain's CDR3 is CASSARTGARTDTQYF. The CDR3 nucleotides are TGTGCCAGCAGCGCCCGAACAGGGGCCCGCACAGATACGCAGTATTTT. This chain connects TRBV9 to TRBJ2-3; the match to TRBD1 covers 7 bases. Germline trimming cut 3 bases from V and 1 base from J; bases unmatched to any gene: 8. This CDR3 has 16 residues. CDR1 is SGDLS, CDR2 YYNGEE, per germline.